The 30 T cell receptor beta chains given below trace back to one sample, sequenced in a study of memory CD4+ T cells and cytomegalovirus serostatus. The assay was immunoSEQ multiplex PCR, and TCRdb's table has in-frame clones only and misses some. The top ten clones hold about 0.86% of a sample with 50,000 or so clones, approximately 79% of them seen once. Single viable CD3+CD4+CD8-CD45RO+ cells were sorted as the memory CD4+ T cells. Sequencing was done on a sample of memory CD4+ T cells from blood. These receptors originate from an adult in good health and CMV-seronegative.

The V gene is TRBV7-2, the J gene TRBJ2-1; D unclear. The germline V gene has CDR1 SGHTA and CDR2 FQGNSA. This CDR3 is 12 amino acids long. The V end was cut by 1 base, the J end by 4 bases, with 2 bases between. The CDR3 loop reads CASSLGYNEQFF. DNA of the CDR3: TGTGCCAGCAGCTTAGGTTACAATGAGCAGTTCTTC. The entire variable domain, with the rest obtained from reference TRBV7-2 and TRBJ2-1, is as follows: GAGVSQSPSNKVTEKGKDVELRCDPISGHTALYWYRQSLGQGLEFLIYFQGNSAPDKSGLPSDRFSAERTGGSVSTLTIQRTQQEDSAVYLCASSLGYNEQFFGPGTRLTVL.

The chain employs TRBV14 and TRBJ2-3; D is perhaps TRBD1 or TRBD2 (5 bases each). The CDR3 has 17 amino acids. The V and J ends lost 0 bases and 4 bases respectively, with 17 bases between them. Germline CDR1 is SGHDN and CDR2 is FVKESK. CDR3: CASSQDRLAVGADTQYF. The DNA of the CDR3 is TGTGCCAGCAGCCAAGATCGTCTCGCGGTGGGGGCAGATACGCAGTATTTT.

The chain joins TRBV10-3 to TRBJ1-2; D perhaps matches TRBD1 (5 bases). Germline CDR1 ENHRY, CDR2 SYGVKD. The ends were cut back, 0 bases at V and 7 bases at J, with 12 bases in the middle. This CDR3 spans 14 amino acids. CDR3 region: CAISESWQGLGYTF. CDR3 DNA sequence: TGTGCCATCAGTGAGTCGTGGCAGGGACTTGGCTACACCTTC.

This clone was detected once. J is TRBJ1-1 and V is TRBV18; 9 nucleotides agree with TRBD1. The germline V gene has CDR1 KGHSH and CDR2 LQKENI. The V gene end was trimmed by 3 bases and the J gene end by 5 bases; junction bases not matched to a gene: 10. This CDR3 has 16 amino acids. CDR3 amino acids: CASSPSQTGGGTEAFF. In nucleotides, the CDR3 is TGTGCCAGCTCACCTTCACAGACAGGGGGAGGTACTGAAGCTTTCTTT. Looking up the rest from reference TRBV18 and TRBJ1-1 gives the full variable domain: NAGVMQNPRHLVRRRGQEARLRCSPMKGHSHVYWYRQLPEEGLKFMVYLQKENIIDESGMPKERFSAEFPKEGPSILRIQQVVRGDSAAYFCASSPSQTGGGTEAFFGQGTRLTVV.

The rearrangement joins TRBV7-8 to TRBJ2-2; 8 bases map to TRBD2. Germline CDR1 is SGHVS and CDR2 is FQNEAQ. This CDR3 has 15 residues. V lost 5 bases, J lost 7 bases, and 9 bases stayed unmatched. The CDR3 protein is CASSPEAGGIGELFF. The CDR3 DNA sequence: TGTGCCAGCAGCCCCGAGGCGGGAGGTATCGGGGAGCTGTTTTTT.

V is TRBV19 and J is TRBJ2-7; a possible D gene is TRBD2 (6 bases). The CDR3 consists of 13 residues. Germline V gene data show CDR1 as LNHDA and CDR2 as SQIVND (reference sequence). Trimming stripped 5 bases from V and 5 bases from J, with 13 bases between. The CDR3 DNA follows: TGTGCCAGTAGTTACAGCCGGAGGGACGAGCAGTACTTC. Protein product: CASSYSRRDEQYF. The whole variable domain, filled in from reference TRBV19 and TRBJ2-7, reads DGGITQSPKYLFRKEGQNVTLSCEQNLNHDAMYWYRQDPGQGLRLIYYSQIVNDFQKGDIAEGYSVSREKKESFPLTVTSAQKNPTAFYLCASSYSRRDEQYFGPGTRLTVT.

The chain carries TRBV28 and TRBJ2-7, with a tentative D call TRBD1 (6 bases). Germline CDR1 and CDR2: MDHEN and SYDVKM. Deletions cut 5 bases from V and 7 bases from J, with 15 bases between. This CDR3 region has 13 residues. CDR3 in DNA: TGTGCCAGCAGTGAACAGGGACCTAGGGAGCAGTACTTC. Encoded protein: CASSEQGPREQYF. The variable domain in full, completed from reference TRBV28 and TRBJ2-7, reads DVKVTQSSRYLVKRTGEKVFLECVQDMDHENMFWYRQDPGLGLRLIYFSYDVKMKEKGDIPEGYSVSREKKERFSLILESASTNQTSMYLCASSEQGPREQYFGPGTRLTVT.

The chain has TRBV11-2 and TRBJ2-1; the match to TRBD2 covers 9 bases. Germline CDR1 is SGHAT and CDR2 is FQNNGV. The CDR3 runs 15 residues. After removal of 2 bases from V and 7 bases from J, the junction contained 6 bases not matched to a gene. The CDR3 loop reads CASSLFSGRTNEQFF. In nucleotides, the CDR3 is TGTGCCAGCAGCTTATTTAGCGGGAGAACTAATGAGCAGTTCTTC. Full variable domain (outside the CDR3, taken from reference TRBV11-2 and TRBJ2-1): EAGVAQSPRYKIIEKRQSVAFWCNPISGHATLYWYQQILGQGPKLLIQFQNNGVVDDSQLPKDRFSAERLKGVDSTLKIQPAKLEDSAVYLCASSLFSGRTNEQFFGPGTRLTVL.

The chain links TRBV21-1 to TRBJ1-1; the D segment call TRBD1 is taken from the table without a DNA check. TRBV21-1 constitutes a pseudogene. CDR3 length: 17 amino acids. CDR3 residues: CASSNETGGYMNTEAFF. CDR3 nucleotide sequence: TGTGCCAGCAGCAATGAGACAGGGGGCTACATGAACACTGAAGCTTTCTTT.

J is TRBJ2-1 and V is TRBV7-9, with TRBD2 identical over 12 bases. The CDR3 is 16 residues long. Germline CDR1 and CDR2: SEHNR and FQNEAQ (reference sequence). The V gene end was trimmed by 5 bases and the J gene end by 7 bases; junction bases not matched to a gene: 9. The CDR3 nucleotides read TGTGCCAGCAGCCCCAGACTAGCGGGAGAGGGAAATGAGCAGTTCTTC. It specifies CASSPRLAGEGNEQFF.

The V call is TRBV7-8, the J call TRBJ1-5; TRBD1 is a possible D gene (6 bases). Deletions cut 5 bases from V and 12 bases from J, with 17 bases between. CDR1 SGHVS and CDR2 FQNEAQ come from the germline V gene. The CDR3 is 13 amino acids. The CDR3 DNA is TGTGCCAGCAGCCGAGGACAGAGCCTCATCCAGCATTTT. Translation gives CASSRGQSLIQHF. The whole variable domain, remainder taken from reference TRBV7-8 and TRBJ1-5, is GAGVSQSPRYKVAKRGQDVALRCDPISGHVSLFWYQQALGQGPEFLTYFQNEAQLDKSGLPSDRFFAERPEGSVSTLKIQRTQQEDSAVYLCASSRGQSLIQHFGDGTRLSIL.

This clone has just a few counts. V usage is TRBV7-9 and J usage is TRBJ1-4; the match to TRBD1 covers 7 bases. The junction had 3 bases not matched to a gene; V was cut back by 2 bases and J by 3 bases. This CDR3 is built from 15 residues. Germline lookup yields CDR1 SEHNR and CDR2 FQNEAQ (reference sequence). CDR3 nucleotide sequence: TGTGCCAGCAGCTTACCGACAGGGTCTAATGAAAAACTGTTTTTT. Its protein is CASSLPTGSNEKLFF.

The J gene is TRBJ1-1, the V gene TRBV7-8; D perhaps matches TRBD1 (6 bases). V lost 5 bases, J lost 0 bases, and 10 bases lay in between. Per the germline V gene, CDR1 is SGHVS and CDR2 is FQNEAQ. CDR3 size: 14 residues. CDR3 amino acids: CASSKDRLNTEAFF. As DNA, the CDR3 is TGTGCCAGCAGCAAAGACAGGCTGAACACTGAAGCTTTCTTT.

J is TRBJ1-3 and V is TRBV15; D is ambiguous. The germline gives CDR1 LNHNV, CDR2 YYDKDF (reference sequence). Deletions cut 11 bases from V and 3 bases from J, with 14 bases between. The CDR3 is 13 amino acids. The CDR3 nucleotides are TGTGCCTCGGCAACGGGCAGTGGAAACACCATATATTTT. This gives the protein CASATGSGNTIYF.

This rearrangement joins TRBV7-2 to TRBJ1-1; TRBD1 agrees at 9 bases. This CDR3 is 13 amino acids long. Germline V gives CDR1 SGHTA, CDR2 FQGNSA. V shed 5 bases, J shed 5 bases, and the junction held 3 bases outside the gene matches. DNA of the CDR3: TGTGCCAGCAGCGATGACAGGGGGACTGAAGCTTTCTTT. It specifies CASSDDRGTEAFF.

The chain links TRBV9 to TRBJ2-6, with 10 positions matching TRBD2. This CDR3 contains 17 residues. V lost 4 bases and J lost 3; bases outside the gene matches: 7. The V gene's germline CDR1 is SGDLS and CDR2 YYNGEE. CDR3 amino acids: CASSPLAGAGGANVLTF. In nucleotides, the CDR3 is TGTGCCAGCAGCCCCCTAGCGGGAGCAGGTGGGGCCAACGTCCTGACTTTC.

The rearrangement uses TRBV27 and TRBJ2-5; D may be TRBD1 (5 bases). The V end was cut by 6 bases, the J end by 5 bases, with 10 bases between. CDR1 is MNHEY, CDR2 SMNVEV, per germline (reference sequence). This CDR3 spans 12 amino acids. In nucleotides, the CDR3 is TGTGCCAGCAGAGGGGTCGGGGAGACCCAGTACTTC. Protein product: CASRGVGETQYF.

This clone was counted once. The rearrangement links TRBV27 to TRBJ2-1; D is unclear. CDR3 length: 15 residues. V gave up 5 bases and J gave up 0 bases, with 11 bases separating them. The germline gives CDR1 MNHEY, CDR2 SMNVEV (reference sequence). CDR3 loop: CASSPREISYNEQFF. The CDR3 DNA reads TGTGCCAGCAGTCCTAGAGAGATCTCCTACAATGAGCAGTTCTTC.

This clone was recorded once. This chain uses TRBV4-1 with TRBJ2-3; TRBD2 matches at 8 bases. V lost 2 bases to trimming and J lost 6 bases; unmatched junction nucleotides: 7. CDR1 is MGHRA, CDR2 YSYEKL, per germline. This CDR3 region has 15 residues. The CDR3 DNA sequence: TGCGCCAGCAGCCAAACATTAGCGGGACTTGATACGCAGTATTTT. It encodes CASSQTLAGLDTQYF.

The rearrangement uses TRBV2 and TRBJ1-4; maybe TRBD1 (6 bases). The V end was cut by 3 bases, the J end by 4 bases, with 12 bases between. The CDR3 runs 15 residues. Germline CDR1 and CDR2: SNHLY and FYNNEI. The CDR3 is CASSDPGGLNEKLFF. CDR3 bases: TGTGCCAGCAGTGACCCCGGGGGGCTTAATGAAAAACTGTTTTTT.

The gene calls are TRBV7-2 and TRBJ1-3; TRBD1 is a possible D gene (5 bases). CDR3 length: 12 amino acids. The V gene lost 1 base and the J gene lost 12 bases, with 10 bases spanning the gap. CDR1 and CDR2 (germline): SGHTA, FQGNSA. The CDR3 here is CASSLGQRIIYF. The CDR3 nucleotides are TGTGCCAGCAGCTTAGGACAGCGAATCATATATTTT.

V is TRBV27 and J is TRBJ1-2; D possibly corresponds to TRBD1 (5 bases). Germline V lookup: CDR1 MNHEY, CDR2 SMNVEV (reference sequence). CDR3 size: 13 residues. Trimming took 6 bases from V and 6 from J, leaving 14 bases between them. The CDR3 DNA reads TGTGCCAGCAGCCAGCGGGGGTATGATGGCTACACCTTC. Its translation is CASSQRGYDGYTF.

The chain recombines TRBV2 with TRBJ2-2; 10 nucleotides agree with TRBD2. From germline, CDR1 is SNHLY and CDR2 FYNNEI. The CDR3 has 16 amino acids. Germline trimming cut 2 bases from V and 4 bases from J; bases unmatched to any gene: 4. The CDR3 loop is CASSEFPSGSTGELFF. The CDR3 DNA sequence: TGTGCCAGCAGTGAATTTCCTAGCGGGAGCACCGGGGAGCTGTTTTTT. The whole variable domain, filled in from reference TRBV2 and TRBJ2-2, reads EPEVTQTPSHQVTQMGQEVILRCVPISNHLYFYWYRQILGQKVEFLVSFYNNEISEKSEIFDDQFSVERPDGSNFTLKIRSTKLEDSAMYFCASSEFPSGSTGELFFGEGSRLTVL.

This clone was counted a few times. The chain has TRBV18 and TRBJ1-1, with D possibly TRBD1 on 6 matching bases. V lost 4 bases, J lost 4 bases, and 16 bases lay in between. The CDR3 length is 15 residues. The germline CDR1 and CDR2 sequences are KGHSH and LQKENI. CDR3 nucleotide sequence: TGTGCCAGCTCACGGCAACAGGGTTCAGGCACTGAAGCTTTCTTT. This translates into CASSRQQGSGTEAFF.

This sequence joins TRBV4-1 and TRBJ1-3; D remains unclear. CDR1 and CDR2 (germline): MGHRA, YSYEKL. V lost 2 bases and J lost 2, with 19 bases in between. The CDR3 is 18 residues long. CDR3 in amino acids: CASSQLTDRGRPGNTIYF. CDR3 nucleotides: TGCGCCAGCAGCCAACTGACGGACCGAGGGCGCCCTGGAAACACCATATATTTT.

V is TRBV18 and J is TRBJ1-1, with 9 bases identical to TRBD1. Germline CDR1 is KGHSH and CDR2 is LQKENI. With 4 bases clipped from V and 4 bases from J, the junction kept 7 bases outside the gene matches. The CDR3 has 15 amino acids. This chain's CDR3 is CASSRQGVSGTEAFF. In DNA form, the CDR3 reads TGTGCCAGCTCACGACAGGGGGTCTCTGGCACTGAAGCTTTCTTT. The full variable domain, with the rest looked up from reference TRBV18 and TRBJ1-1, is NAGVMQNPRHLVRRRGQEARLRCSPMKGHSHVYWYRQLPEEGLKFMVYLQKENIIDESGMPKERFSAEFPKEGPSILRIQQVVRGDSAAYFCASSRQGVSGTEAFFGQGTRLTVV.

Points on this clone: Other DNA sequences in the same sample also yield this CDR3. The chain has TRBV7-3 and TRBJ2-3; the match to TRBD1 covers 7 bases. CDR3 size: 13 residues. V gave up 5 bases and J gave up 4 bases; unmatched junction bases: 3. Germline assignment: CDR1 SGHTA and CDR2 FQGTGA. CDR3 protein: CASSLTGPDTQYF. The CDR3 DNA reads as TGTGCCAGCAGCCTGACAGGGCCAGATACGCAGTATTTT.

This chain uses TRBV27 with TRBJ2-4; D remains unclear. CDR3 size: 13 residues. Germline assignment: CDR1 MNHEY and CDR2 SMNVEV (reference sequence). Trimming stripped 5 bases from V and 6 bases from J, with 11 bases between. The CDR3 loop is CASSENVGNIQYF. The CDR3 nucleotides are TGTGCCAGCAGTGAGAATGTGGGAAACATTCAGTACTTC.

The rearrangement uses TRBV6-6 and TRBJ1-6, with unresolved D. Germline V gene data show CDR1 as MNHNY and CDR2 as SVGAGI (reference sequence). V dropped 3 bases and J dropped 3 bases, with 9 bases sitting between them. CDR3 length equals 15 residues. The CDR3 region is CASSYGRDYNSPLHF. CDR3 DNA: TGTGCCAGCAGTTATGGCCGGGACTATAATTCACCCCTCCACTTT.

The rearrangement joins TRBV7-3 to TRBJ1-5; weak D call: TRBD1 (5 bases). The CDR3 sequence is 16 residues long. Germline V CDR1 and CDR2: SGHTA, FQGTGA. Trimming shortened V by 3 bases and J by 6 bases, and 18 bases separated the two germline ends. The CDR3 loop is CASSFAGPGVVQPQHF. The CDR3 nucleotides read TGTGCCAGCAGCTTCGCGGGACCTGGGGTAGTTCAGCCCCAGCATTTT.